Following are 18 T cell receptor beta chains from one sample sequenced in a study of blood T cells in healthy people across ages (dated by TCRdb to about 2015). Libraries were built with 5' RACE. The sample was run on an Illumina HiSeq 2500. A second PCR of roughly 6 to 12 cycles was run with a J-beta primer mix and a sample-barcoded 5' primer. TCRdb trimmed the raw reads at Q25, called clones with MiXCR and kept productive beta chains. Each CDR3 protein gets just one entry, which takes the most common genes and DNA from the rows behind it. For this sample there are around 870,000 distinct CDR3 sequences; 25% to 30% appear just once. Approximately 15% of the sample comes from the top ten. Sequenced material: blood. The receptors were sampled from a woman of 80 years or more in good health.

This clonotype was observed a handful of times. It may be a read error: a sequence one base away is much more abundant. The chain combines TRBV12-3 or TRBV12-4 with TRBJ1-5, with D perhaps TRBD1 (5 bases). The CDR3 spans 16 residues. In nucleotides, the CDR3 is TGTGCCAGCAGTTTGGGGAGGGGCAGGAGCAGTCAGCCCCAGCATTTT. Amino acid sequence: CASSLGRGRSSQPQHF.

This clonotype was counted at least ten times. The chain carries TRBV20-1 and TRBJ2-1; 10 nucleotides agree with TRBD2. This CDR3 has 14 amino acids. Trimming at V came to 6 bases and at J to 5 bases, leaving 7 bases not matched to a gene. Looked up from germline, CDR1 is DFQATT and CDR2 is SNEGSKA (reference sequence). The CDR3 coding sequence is TGCAGTGCCCCGCTAGCGGGGGAAAACAATGAGCAGTTCTTC. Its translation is CSAPLAGENNEQFF.

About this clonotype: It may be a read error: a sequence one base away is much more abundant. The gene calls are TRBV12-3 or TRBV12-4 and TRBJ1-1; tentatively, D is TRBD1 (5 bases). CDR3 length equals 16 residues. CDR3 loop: CASGFQGAGVRTEAFF. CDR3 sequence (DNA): TGTGCCAGCGGTTTCCAGGGTGCGGGAGTGAGAACTGAAGCTTTCTTT.

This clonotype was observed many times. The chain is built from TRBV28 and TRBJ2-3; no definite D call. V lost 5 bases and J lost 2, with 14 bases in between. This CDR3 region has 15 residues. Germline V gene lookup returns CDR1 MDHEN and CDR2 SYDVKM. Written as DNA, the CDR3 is TGTGCCAGCAGTACTACGGTCCTCGACACAGATACGCAGTATTTT. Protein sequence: CASSTTVLDTDTQYF.

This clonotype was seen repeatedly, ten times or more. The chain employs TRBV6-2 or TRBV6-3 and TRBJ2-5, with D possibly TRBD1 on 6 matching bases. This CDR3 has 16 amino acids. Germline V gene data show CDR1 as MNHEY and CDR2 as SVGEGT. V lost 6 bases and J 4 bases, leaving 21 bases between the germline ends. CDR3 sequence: CASSKRVAGVTETQYF. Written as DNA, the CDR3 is TGTGCCAGCAGCAAACGGGTAGCAGGGGTGACAGAGACCCAGTACTTC.

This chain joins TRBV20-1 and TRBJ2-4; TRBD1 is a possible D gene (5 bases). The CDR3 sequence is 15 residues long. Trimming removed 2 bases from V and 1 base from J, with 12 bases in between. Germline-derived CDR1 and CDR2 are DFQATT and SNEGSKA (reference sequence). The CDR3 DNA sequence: TGCAGTGCTAGACCACCCCAGGGTGCCAAAAACATTCAGTACTTC. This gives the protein CSARPPQGAKNIQYF.

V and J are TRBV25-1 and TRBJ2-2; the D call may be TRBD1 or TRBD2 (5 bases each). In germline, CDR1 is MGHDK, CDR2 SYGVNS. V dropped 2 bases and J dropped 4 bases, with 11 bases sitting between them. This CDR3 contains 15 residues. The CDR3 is CASSEAKGSTGELFF. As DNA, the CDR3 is TGTGCCAGCAGTGAAGCGAAGGGGAGCACCGGGGAGCTGTTTTTT. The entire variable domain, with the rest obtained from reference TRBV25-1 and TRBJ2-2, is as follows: EADIYQTPRYLVIGTGKKITLECSQTMGHDKMYWYQQDPGMELHLIHYSYGVNSTEKGDLSSESTVSRIRTEHFPLTLESARPSHTSQYLCASSEAKGSTGELFFGEGSRLTVL.

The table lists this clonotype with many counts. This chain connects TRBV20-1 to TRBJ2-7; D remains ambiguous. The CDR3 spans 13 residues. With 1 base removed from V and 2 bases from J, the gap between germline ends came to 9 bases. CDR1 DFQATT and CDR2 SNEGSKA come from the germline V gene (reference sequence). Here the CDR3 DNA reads TGCAGTGCTAGAGGTGCAGTAGCCTACGAGCAGTACTTC. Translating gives CSARGAVAYEQYF.

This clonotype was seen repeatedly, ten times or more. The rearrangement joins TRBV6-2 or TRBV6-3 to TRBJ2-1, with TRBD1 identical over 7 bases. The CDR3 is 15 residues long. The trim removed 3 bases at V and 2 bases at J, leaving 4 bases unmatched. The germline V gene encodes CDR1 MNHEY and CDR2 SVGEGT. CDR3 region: CASSYRDRTYNEQFF. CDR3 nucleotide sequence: TGTGCCAGCAGTTATCGGGACAGAACCTACAATGAGCAGTTCTTC.

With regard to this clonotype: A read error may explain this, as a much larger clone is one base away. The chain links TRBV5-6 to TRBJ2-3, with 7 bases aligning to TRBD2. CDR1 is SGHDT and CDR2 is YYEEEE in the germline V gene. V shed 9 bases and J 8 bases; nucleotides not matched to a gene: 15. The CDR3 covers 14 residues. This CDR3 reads CATNPRGGAGTQYF. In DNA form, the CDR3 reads TGTGCCACCAACCCTCGGGGAGGGGCAGGTACGCAGTATTTT.

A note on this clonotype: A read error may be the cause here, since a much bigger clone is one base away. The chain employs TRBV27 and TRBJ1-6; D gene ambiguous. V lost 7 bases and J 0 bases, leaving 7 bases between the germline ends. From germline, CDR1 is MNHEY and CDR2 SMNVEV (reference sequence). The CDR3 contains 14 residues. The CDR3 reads CASNDSSYNSPLHF. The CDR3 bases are TGTGCCAGCAATGATAGCTCCTATAATTCACCCCTCCACTTT.

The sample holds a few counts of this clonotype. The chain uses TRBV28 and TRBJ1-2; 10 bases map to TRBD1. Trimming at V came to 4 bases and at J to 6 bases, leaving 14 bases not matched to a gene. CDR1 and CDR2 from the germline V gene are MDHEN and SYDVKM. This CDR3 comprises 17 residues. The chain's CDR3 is CASSSHPRTGGKDGYTF. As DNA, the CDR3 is TGTGCCAGCAGTTCACATCCCCGGACAGGGGGAAAAGATGGCTACACCTTC.

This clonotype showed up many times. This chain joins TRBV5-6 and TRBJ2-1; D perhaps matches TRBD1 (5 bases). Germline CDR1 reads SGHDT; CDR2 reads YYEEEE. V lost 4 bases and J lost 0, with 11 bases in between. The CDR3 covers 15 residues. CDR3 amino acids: CASSPRVSSYNEQFF. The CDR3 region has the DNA TGTGCCAGCAGCCCCAGGGTCAGCTCCTACAATGAGCAGTTCTTC.

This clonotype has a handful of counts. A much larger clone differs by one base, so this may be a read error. CDR3 amino acids: CASSSFRVQRGNEQFF. The CDR3 nucleotides read TGTGCCAGCAGCAGTTTTAGGGTACAAAGAGGCAATGAGCAGTTCTTC. The V call is TRBV7-2, the J call TRBJ2-1; D gene uncertain. V was pared by 5 bases and J by 6 bases, with 20 bases between. CDR3 length equals 16 residues. Germline CDR1 is SGHTA and CDR2 is FQGNSA.

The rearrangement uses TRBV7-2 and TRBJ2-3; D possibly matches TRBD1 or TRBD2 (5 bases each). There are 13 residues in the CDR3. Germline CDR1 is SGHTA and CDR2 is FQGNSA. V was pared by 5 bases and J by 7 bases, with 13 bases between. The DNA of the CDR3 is TGTGCCAGCAGCACCCGGGACGGAAATACGCAGTATTTT. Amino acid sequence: CASSTRDGNTQYF.

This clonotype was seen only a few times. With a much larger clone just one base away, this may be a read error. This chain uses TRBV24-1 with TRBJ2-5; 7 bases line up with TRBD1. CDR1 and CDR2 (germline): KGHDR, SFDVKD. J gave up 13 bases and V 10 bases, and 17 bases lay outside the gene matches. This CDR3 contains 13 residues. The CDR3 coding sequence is TGTGCCACACGCCACCCTAGGACAGGTCAGCCGTACTTC. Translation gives CATRHPRTGQPYF.

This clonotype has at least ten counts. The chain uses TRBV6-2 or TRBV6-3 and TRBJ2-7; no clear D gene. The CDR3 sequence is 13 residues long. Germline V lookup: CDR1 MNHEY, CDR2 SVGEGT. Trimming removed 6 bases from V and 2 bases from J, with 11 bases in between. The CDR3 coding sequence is TGTGCCAGCAGCCCCCGGGCCCCCTACGAGCAGTACTTC. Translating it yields CASSPRAPYEQYF.

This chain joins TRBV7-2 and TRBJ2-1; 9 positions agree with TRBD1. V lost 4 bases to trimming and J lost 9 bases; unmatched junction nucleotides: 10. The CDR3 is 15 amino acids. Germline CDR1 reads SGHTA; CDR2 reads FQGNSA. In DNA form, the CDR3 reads TGTGCCAGCAGCTCGGGACAGGGAAGGATTTTTGAGCAGTTCTTC. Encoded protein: CASSSGQGRIFEQFF.